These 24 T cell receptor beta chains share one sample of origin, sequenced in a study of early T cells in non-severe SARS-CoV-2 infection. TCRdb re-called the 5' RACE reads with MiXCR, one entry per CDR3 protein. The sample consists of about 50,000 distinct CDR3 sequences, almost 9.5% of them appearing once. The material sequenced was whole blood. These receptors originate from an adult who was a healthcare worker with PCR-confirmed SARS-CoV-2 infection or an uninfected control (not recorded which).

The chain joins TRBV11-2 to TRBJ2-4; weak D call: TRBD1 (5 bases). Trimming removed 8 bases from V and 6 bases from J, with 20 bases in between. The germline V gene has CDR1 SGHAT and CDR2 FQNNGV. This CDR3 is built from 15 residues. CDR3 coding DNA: TGTGCCAGCGCCGAGTCGACAGATTTGTTAAACATTCAGTACTTC. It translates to CASAESTDLLNIQYF.

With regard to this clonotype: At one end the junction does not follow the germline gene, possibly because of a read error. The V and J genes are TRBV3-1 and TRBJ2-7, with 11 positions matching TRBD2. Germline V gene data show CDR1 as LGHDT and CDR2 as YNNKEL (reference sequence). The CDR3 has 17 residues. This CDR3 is CASSQERGTSGSYEQNF. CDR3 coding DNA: TGTGCCAGCAGCCAAGAGAGGGGGACTAGCGGTTCCTACGAGCAGAACTTC.

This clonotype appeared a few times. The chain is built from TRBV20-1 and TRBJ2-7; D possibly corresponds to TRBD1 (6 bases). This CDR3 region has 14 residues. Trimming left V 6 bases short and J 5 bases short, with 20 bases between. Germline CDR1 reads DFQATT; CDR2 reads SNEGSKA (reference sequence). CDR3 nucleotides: TGCAGTGCCCTCCAGGGGCCGCACGGCGACGAGCAGTACTTC. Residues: CSALQGPHGDEQYF.

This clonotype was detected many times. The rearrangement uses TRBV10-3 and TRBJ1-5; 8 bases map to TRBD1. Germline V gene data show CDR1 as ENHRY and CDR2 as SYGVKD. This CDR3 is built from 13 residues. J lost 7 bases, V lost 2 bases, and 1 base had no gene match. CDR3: CAISETGGQPQHF. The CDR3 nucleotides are TGTGCCATCAGTGAGACAGGGGGACAGCCCCAGCATTTT.

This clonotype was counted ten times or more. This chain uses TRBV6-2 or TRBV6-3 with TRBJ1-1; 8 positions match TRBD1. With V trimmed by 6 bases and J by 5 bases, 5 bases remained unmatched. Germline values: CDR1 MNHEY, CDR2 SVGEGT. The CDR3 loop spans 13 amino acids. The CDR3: CASSAQGGTEAFF. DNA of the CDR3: TGTGCCAGCAGCGCACAGGGGGGTACTGAAGCTTTCTTT.

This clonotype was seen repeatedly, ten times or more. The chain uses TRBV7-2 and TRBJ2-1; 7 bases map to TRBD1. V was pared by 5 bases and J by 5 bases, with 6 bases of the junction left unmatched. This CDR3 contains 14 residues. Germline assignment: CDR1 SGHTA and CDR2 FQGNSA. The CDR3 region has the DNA TGTGCCAGCAGCAGAGACAGGGTTAACAATGAGCAGTTCTTC. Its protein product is CASSRDRVNNEQFF.

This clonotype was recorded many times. The CDR3 DNA follows: TGTGCCATCAGTGAGTCGCGGGTAGGGCCCCGGTCACCCGGGGAGCTGTTTTTT. Amino acids: CAISESRVGPRSPGELFF. This sequence joins TRBV10-3 and TRBJ2-2; a possible D gene is TRBD2 (5 bases). Germline V lookup: CDR1 ENHRY, CDR2 SYGVKD. The CDR3 has 18 residues. Trimming pared 0 bases from V and 6 bases from J, leaving 20 bases between.

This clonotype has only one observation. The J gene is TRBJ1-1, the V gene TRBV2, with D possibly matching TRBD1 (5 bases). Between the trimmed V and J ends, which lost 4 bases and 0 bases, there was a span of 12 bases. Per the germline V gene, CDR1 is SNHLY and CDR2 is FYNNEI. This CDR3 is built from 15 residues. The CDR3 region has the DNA TGTGCCAGCAGTGGGGGCGGGCTGATGAACACTGAAGCTTTCTTT. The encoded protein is CASSGGGLMNTEAFF. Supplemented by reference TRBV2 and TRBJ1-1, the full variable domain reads EPEVTQTPSHQVTQMGQEVILRCVPISNHLYFYWYRQILGQKVEFLVSFYNNEISEKSEIFDDQFSVERPDGSNFTLKIRSTKLEDSAMYFCASSGGGLMNTEAFFGQGTRLTVV.

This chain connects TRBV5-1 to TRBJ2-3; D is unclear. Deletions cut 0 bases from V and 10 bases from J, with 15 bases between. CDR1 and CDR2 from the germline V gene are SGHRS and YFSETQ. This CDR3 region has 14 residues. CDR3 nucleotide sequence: TGCGCCAGCAGCTTGGTTGAAGCGATCGAAGCGCAGTATTTT. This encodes CASSLVEAIEAQYF.

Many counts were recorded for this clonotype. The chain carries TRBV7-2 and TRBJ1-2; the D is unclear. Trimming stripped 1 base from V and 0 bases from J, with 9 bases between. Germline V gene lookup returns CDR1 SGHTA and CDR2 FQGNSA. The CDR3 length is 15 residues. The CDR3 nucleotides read TGTGCCAGCAGCTTAGGCCTACAGACTAACTATGGCTACACCTTC. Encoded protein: CASSLGLQTNYGYTF.

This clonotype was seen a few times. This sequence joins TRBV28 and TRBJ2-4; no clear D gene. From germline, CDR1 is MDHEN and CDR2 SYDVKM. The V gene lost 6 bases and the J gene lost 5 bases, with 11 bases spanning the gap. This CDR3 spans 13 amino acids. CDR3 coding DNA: TGTGCCAGCAGCATCAACCCCCAAAACATTCAGTACTTC. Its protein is CASSINPQNIQYF.

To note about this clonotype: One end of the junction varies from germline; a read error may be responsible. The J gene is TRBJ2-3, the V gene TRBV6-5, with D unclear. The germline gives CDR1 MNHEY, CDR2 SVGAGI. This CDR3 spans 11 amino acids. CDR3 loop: CASTSTDTPYF. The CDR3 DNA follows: TGTGCCAGCACGAGCACAGATACGCCGTATTTT.

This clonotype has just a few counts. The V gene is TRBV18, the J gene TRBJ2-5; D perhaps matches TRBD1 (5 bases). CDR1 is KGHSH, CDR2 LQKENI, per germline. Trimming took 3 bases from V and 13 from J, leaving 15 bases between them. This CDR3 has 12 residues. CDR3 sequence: CASSPGRPILYF. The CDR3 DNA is TGTGCCAGCTCACCGGGGCGGCCAATTTTGTACTTC. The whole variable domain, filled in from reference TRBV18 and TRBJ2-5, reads NAGVMQNPRHLVRRRGQEARLRCSPMKGHSHVYWYRQLPEEGLKFMVYLQKENIIDESGMPKERFSAEFPKEGPSILRIQQVVRGDSAAYFCASSPGRPILYFGPGTRLLVL.

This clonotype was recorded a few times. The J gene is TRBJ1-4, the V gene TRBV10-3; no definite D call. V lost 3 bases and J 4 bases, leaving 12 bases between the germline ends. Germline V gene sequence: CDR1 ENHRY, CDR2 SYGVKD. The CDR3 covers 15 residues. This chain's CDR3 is CAISDGKGSNEKLFF. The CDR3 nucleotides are TGTGCCATCAGTGACGGGAAAGGGAGTAATGAAAAACTGTTTTTT.

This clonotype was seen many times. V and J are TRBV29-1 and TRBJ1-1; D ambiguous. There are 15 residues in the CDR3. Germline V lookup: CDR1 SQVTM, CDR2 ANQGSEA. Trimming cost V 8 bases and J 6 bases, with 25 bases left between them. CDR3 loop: CSLIESGSGRAEAFF. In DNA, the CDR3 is TGCAGCCTCATCGAATCTGGCAGCGGGCGAGCTGAAGCTTTCTTT.

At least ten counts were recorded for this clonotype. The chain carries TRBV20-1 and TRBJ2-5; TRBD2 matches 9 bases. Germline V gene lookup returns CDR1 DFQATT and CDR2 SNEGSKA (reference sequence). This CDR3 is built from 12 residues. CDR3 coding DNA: TGCACCCCGGGACTAGCTCACGAGACCCAGTACTTC. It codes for CTPGLAHETQYF.

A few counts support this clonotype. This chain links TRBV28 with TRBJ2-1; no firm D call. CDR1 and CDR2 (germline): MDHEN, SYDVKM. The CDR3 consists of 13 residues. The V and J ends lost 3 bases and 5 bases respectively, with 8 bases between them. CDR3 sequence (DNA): TGTGCCAGCAGTTTGCGGAGTGACAATGAGCAGTTCTTC. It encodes CASSLRSDNEQFF.

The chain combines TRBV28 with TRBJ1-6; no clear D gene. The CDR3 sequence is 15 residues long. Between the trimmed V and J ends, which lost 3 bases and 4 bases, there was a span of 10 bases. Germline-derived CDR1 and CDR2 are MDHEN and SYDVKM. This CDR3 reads CASSLGRAYNSPLHF. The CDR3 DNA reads TGTGCCAGCAGTTTGGGCCGGGCGTATAATTCACCCCTCCACTTT. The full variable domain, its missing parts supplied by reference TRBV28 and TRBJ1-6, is DVKVTQSSRYLVKRTGEKVFLECVQDMDHENMFWYRQDPGLGLRLIYFSYDVKMKEKGDIPEGYSVSREKKERFSLILESASTNQTSMYLCASSLGRAYNSPLHFGNGTRLTVT.

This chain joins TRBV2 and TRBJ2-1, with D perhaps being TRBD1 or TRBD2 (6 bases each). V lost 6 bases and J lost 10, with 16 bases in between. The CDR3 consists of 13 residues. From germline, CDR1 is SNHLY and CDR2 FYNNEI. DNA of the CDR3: TGTGCCAGCAGCGAAAGGGGGGAAGGCGAGCAGTTCTTC. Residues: CASSERGEGEQFF.

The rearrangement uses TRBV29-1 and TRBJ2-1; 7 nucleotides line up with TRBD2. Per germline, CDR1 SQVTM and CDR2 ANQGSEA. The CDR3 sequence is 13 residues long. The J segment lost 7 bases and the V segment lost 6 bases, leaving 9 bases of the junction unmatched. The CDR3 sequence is CSVRGLVGNEQFF. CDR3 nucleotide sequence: TGCAGCGTCCGAGGACTAGTCGGAAATGAGCAGTTCTTC.

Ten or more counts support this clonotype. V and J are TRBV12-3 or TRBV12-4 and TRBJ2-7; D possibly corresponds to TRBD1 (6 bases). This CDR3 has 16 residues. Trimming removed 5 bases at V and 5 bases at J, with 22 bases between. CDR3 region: CASSPSRARPGDEQYF. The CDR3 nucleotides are TGTGCCAGCAGTCCCAGTAGGGCCCGGCCAGGGGACGAGCAGTACTTC.

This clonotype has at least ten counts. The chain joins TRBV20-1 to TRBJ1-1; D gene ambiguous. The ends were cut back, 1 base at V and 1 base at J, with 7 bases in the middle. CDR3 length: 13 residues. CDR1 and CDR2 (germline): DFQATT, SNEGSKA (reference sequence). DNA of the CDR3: TGCAGTGCTAGAGCGGTTTGGAACACTGAAGCTTTCTTT. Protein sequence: CSARAVWNTEAFF.

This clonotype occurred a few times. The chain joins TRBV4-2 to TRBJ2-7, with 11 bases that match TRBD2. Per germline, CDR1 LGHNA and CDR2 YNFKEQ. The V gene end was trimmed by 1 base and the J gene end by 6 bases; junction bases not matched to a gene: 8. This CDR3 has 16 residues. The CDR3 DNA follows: TGTGCCAGCAGCCAAGGGGCTACTAGCGGGAGTTCCGAGCAGTACTTC. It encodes CASSQGATSGSSEQYF.

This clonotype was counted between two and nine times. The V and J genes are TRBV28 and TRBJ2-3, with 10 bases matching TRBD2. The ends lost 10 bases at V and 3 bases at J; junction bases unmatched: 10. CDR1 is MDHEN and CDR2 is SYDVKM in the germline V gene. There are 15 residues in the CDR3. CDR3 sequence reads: CATATSGEGTDTQYF. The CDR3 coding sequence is TGTGCCACCGCTACTAGCGGGGAGGGGACAGATACGCAGTATTTT. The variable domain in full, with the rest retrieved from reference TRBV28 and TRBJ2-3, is DVKVTQSSRYLVKRTGEKVFLECVQDMDHENMFWYRQDPGLGLRLIYFSYDVKMKEKGDIPEGYSVSREKKERFSLILESASTNQTSMYLCATATSGEGTDTQYFGPGTRLTVL.